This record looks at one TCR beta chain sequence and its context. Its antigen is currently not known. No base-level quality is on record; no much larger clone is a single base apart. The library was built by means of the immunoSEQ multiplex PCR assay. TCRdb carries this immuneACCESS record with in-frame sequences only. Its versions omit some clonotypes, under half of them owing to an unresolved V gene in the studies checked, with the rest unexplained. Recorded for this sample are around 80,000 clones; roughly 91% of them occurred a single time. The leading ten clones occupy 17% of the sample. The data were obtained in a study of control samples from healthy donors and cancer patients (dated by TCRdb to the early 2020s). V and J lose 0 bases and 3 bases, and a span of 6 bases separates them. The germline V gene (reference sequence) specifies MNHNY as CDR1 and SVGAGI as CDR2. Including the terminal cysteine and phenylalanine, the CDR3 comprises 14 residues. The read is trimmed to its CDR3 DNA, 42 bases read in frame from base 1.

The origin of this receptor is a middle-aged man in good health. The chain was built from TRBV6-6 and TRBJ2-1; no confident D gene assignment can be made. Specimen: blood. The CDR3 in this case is CASSYSTIYNEQFF. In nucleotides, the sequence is TGTGCCAGCAGTTACTCGACAATCTACAATGAGCAGTTCTTC.